The clone carrying this TCR beta chain was picked up a small number of times. Trimming took off 5 bases at V and 3 bases at J, with 11 bases between the two ends. Germline assignment: CDR1 SGHAT and CDR2 FQNNGV. The CDR3 has 13 amino acids. These data belong to a study of CD8+ T cells in alopecia areata. The overall study: Administration of oral tofacitinib to treated patients was at 5 to 10 mg twice daily.

Isolated RNA was reverse transcribed into cDNA used as the sequencing template. The protocol was immunoSEQ multiplex PCR, while the TCRdb copy is restricted to in-frame clones and leaves out a portion. The profile shows 190,000 or so clones, around three fifths of them singletons. Described treatment: oral pan-JAK inhibitor, 5-10 mg twice daily. This TCR was recovered from a human donor with alopecia areata. The source was CD8+ T cells sorted from blood, collected at week 24, from a patient treated with tofacitinib. The chain has TRBV11-2 and TRBJ2-7; a weak D match, TRBD1 (6 bases). CDR3 bases: TGTGCCAGCAGCCCCGGGACATTCTACGAGCAGTACTTC. Translated, it gives CASSPGTFYEQYF.